This T cell receptor beta chain stems from a study of T cell repertoires in cytomegalovirus infection (dated by TCRdb to about 2019). At the level of the whole study: Alongside well-studied HLA-B-restricted epitopes, the peptide stimulations were aimed at recently identified HLA-C-restricted CMV epitopes, whose presentation resists viral immunomodulation. The HLA type of each donor mattered for the analysis, because public TCR beta signatures pointed to carriage of CMV infection along with the matching HLA type. The research as a whole found: In both this cohort and an independent roughly 350-donor cohort, the cumulative frequency of public TCR beta family members distinguished carriers of CMV infection plus the relevant HLA type. The ex vivo response was dominated by HLA-C-restricted CMV-specific TCR beta clonotypes, which also provided the single most frequent clonotype in two of eight donors.

The treatment or condition label on this specimen signifies: in vitro stimulation with specific CMV peptide epitopes to enrich CMV-specific T cells. The instrument was an Illumina HiSeq 1500. The raw public data were reprocessed by TCRdb itself: fastp quality trimming at Q25, MiXCR clonotype calling, in-frame beta chains only. Identical CDR3 proteins give one entry, which carries the most common genes and DNA. In all, the sample holds 650,000 to 850,000 distinct CDR3 sequences, and approximately 32% of those were seen once. The ten largest clones add up to about 12% of the sample. Looking up the germline V gene yields CDR1 ENHRY and CDR2 SYGVKD. Ends trimmed: V by 3 bases, J by 0 bases; bases unmatched to a gene: 4. The CDR3 covers 17 residues, taking in both the cysteine and the phenylalanine. Only CDR3 DNA remains: 51 bases, in frame from the first base. This clonotype was detected only a few times. What antigen it recognizes has not been identified. One base away there is no much larger clone; base qualities are not given.

This receptor was identified in a human donor in good health (CMV status not recorded). Some clones in this sample may be carry-over from other donors' samples. Specimen: cultured CD8+ T cells from PBMCs, collected from culture after CMV antigen stimulation. The chain is made from TRBV10-3 and TRBJ2-3, and TRBD2 matches 12 of the central bases. The CDR3 protein is CAISEGLAGSSTDTQYF. The DNA sequence reads TGTGCCATCAGTGAAGGACTAGCGGGGTCTAGCACAGATACGCAGTATTTT.